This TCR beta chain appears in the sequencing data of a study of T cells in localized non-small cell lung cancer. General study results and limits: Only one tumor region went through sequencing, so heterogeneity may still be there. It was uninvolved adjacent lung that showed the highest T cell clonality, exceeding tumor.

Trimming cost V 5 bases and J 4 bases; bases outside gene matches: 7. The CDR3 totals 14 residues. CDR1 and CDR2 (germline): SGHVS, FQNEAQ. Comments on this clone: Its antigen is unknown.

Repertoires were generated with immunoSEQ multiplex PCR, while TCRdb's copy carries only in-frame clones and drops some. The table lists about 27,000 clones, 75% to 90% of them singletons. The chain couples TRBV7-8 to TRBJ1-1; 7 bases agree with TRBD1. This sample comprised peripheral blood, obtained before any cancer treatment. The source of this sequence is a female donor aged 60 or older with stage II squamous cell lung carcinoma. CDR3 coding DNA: TGTGCCAGCAGCATAGGGGGCGCGGGCACTGAAGCTTTCTTT. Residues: CASSIGGAGTEAFF.